This T cell receptor beta chain emerged from a study of T cells in localized non-small cell lung cancer. Sequencing was performed with immunoSEQ multiplex PCR; in TCRdb, only in-frame clones are kept and a portion is missing. This sample carries 2,700 or so clones, 25% to 30% of them seen once, and the ten largest clones take 13% to 15%. Losses at the gene ends were 1 base for V and 9 bases for J; bases not matched to a gene: 5. CDR1 is SGHRS and CDR2 is YFSETQ in the germline V gene. This CDR3 region has 15 residues. This TCR came from a woman between 35 and 70 years old with stage III lung adenocarcinoma. This sequence joins TRBV5-1 and TRBJ1-6; 9 bases match TRBD1. The material was lung tumor tissue, obtained before any cancer treatment. Here the CDR3 DNA reads TGCGCCAGCAGCTTGAGGGGACAGGGTTCTTCACCCCTCCACTTT. Protein sequence: CASSLRGQGSSPLHF.